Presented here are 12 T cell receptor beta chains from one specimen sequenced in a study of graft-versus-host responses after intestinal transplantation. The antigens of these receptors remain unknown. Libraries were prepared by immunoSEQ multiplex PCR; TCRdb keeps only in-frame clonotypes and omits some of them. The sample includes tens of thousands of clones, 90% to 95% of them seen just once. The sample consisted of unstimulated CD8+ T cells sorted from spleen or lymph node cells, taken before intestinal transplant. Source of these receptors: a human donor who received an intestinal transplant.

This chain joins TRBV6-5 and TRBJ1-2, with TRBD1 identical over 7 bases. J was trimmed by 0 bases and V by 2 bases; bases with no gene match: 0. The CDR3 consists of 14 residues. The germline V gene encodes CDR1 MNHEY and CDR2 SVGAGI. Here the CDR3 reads CASSYGQANYGYTF. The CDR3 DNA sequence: TGTGCCAGCAGTTACGGACAGGCTAACTATGGCTACACCTTC.

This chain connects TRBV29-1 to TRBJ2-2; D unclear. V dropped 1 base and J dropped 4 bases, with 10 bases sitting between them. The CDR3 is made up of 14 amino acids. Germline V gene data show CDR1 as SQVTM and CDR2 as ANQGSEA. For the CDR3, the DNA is TGCAGCGTTGAAGGAGCCACCTCCACCGGGGAGCTGTTTTTT. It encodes CSVEGATSTGELFF.

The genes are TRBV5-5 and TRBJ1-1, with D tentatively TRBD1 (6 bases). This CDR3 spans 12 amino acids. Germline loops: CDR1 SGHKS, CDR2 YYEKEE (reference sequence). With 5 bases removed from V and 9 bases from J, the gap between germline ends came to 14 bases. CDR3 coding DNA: TGTGCCAGCAGACGTTTAGGGGGGCAAGCTTTCTTT. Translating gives CASRRLGGQAFF. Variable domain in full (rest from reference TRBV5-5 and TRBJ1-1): DAGVTQSPTHLIKTRGQQVTLRCSPISGHKSVSWYQQVLGQGPQFIFQYYEKEERGRGNFPDRFSARQFPNYSSELNVNALLLGDSALYLCASRRLGGQAFFGQGTRLTVV.

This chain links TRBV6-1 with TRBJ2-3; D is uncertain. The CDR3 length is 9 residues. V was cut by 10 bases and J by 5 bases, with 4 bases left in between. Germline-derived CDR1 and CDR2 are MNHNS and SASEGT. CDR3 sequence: CAKQDTQYF. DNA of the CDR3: TGTGCCAAGCAAGATACGCAGTATTTT.

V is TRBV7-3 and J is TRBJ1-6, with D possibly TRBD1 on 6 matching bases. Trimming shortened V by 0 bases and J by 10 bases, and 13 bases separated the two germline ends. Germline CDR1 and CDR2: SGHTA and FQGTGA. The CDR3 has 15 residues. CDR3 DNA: TGTGCCAGCAGCTTAACTGGGGGGCAAGGATCACCCCTCCACTTT. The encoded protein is CASSLTGGQGSPLHF. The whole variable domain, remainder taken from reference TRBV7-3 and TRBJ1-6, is GAGVSQTPSNKVTEKGKYVELRCDPISGHTALYWYRQSLGQGPEFLIYFQGTGAADDSGLPNDRFFAVRPEGSVSTLKIQRTERGDSAVYLCASSLTGGQGSPLHFGNGTRLTVT.

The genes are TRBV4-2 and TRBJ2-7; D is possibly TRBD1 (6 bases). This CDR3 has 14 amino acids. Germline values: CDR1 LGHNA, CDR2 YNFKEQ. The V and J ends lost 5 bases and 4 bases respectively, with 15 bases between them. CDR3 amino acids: CASSVTGTPYEQYF. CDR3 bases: TGTGCCAGCAGCGTAACCGGGACACCATACGAGCAGTACTTC.

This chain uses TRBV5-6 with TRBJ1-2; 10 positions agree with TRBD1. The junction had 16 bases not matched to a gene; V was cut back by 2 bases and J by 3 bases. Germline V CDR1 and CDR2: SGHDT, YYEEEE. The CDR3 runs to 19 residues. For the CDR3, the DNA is TGTGCCAGCAGCTTACCCGTCCGGGACAGGGGAGTAATGGACTATGGCTACACCTTC. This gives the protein CASSLPVRDRGVMDYGYTF.

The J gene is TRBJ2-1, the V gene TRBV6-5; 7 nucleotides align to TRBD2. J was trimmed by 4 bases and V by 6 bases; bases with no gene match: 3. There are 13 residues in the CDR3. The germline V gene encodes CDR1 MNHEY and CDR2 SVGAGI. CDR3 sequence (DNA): TGTGCCAGCAGAGGACTAGGGTACAATGAGCAGTTCTTC. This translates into CASRGLGYNEQFF.

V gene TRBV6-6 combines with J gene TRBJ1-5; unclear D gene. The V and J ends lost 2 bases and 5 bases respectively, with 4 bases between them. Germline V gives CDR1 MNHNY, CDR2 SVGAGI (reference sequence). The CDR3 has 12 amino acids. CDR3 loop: CASSYEDQPQHF. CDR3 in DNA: TGTGCCAGCAGTTACGAGGATCAGCCCCAGCATTTT.

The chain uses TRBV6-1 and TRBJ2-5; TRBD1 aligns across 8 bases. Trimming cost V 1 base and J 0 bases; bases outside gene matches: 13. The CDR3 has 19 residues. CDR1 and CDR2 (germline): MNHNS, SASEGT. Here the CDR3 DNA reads TGTGCCAGCAGTGAAGAAGGAATTGAGACAGGGGTTGACCAAGAGACCCAGTACTTC. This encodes CASSEEGIETGVDQETQYF.

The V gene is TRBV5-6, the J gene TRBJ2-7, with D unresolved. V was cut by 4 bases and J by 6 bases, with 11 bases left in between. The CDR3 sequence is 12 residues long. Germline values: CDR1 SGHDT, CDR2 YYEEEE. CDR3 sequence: CASSAGLGEQYF. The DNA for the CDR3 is TGTGCCAGCAGCGCAGGATTGGGCGAGCAGTACTTC.

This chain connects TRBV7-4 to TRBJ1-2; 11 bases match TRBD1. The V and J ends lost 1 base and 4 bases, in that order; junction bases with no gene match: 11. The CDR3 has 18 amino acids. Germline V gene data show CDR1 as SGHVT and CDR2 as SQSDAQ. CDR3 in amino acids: CASSLEDRGPVRCYGYTF. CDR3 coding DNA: TGTGCCAGCAGCTTAGAGGACAGGGGGCCCGTGCGATGCTATGGCTACACCTTC.